The source of this T cell receptor beta chain is a study of shared clonotypes between healthy human individuals. Germline V gene sequence: CDR1 SEHNR, CDR2 FQNEAQ (reference sequence). The V gene end was trimmed by 0 bases and the J gene end by 4 bases; junction bases not matched to a gene: 6. The CDR3 covers 15 residues. Libraries were prepared by immunoSEQ multiplex PCR; TCRdb keeps only in-frame clonotypes and omits some of them. The repertoire holds 500,000 to 650,000 clones, with around 78% as singletons. The sample taken for sequencing was PBMCs. The rearrangement uses TRBV7-9 and TRBJ2-7; 7 bases are a match to TRBD1. The source is a woman between 35 and 50 years old in good health. Some clones in this sample may be carry-over from other donors' samples. Here the CDR3 DNA reads TGTGCCAGCAGCTTAGCGTTGGGACAGAGGTACGAGCAGTACTTC. As protein: CASSLALGQRYEQYF.